This T cell receptor (beta chain) stems from a study of human T cells and chemical hapten exposure. Time point meaning: patch test 2, 6 weeks after DPC sensitization. Described treatment: therapeutic diphenylcyclopropenone sensitization with weekly scalp DPC. TCRdb re-called the RACE reads through MiXCR, storing one row per CDR3 protein. The table lists tens of thousands of distinct CDR3 sequences, around 10% of them singletons, with more than 1.5% in the top ten. Source: whole blood, taken in connection with sensitization to the hapten diphenylcyclopropenone (DPC). The sequence derives from a woman in her fifties or sixties with alopecia areata. Some clones in this sample may be carry-over from other donors' samples.

CDR3 DNA: TGTGCCAGCAGTTCCTTCTACGAGCAGTACTTC. Amino acid sequence: CASSSFYEQYF. The J gene is TRBJ2-7, the V gene TRBV12-3 or TRBV12-4, with D unresolved. The CDR3 sequence is 11 residues long. The V and J ends lost 4 bases and 3 bases respectively, with 4 bases between them.